This T cell receptor (beta chain) originates from a study of blood T cell repertoires in COVID-19. Losses at the gene ends were 5 bases for V and 9 bases for J; bases not matched to a gene: 1. Germline V gene data show CDR1 as SGHTA and CDR2 as FQGTGA. The CDR3 loop spans 13 amino acids. Patients in Seattle were enrolled during active infection, then followed longitudinally. Clones were sequenced by immunoSEQ multiplex PCR, and TCRdb holds only the in-frame ones, with some missing. The sample has approximately 170,000 clones; roughly 86% are singletons. The TCR was taken from a woman of 80 years or more with COVID-19, enrolled during active disease. The gene calls are TRBV7-3 and TRBJ1-6, with 10 nucleotides matching TRBD1. Sample: peripheral blood. The DNA for the CDR3 is TGTGCCAGCAGCCGGGACAGGGGTTCACCCCTCCACTTT. This gives the protein CASSRDRGSPLHF.